What follows are 8 T cell receptor beta chains derived from one specimen sequenced in a study of response to subunit inactivated influenza vaccine. One entry per CDR3 protein, called by TCRdb with MiXCR from the RT-PCR reads. The data contain about 700,000 distinct CDR3 sequences, 15% to 19% of them singletons. The sample consisted of PBMCs from blood, taken approximately 13 days after vaccination. The receptors derive from a man aged 45-65 years who received an inactivated influenza vaccine.

The V call is TRBV5-6, the J call TRBJ2-3; unclear D gene. This CDR3 has 11 residues. Per the germline V gene, CDR1 is SGHDT and CDR2 is YYEEEE. V was shortened by 4 bases and J by 10 bases, with 10 bases between the two germline ends. The DNA of the CDR3 is TGTGCCAGCAGCCGAGAGACCGCGCAGTATTTT. It yields the protein CASSRETAQYF.

This clonotype was seen a handful of times. This chain uses TRBV4-3 with TRBJ2-7; unclear D gene. The CDR3 has 13 residues. CDR1 LGHNA and CDR2 YSLEER come from the germline V gene. The V and J ends lost 0 bases and 6 bases respectively, with 9 bases between them. This CDR3 reads CASSQDGISEQYF. Written as DNA, the CDR3 is TGCGCCAGCAGCCAAGATGGCATTTCCGAGCAGTACTTC.

There are a few counts of this clonotype. CDR3 loop: CSAMTGYGTEAFF. The CDR3 DNA is TGCAGTGCTATGACAGGGTATGGCACTGAAGCTTTCTTT. The chain has TRBV20-1 and TRBJ1-1; 7 bases line up with TRBD1. With 4 bases clipped from V and 4 bases from J, the junction kept 6 bases outside the gene matches. Germline CDR1 and CDR2: DFQATT and SNEGSKA (reference sequence). The CDR3 extends over 13 amino acids.

This chain joins TRBV5-8 and TRBJ2-3; D unresolved. This CDR3 comprises 14 residues. V dropped 3 bases and J dropped 2 bases, with 10 bases sitting between them. CDR1 and CDR2 (germline): SGHTS, YDEGEE. The CDR3 bases are TGTGCCAGCAGCTCCGGCTTGATCACAGATACGCAGTATTTT. The encoded protein is CASSSGLITDTQYF.

In this sample, this clonotype turned up many times. This rearrangement joins TRBV12-3 or TRBV12-4 to TRBJ2-2; D unclear. CDR3 size: 14 residues. Trimming shortened V by 3 bases and J by 1 base, and 6 bases separated the two germline ends. In DNA form, the CDR3 reads TGTGCCAGCAGTTTTGGGCAGAACACCGGGGAGCTGTTTTTT. It encodes CASSFGQNTGELFF.

This chain joins TRBV2 and TRBJ2-5; TRBD2 agrees at 8 bases. J gave up 4 bases and V 5 bases, and 6 bases lay outside the gene matches. In germline, CDR1 is SNHLY, CDR2 FYNNEI. This CDR3 has 14 residues. CDR3 coding DNA: TGTGCCAGCAGTAAAGGACTAGCCAGAGAGACCCAGTACTTC. As protein: CASSKGLARETQYF.

The gene calls are TRBV6-1 and TRBJ2-7, with 8 positions matching TRBD1. The CDR3 contains 13 residues. CDR1 MNHNS and CDR2 SASEGT come from the germline V gene. With 5 bases clipped from V and 7 bases from J, the junction kept 7 bases outside the gene matches. The CDR3 nucleotides read TGTGCCAGCAGTCGGGACAGGTTCTGGGAGCAGTACTTC. This sequence encodes CASSRDRFWEQYF.

The V gene is TRBV28, the J gene TRBJ2-7, with D perhaps matching TRBD2 (7 bases). Germline V gives CDR1 MDHEN, CDR2 SYDVKM. V was clipped by 6 bases and J by 0 bases, with 15 bases between them. The CDR3 is 15 residues long. CDR3: CASRPGGQNSYEQYF. CDR3 coding DNA: TGTGCCAGCAGGCCGGGGGGACAAAACTCCTACGAGCAGTACTTC.